This T cell receptor beta chain was documented in a study of OX40 agonist ivuxolimab in advanced cancers. Study background: Three partial responders included one hepatocellular carcinoma patient and two cutaneous melanoma patients.

The V end was cut by 2 bases, the J end by 7 bases, with 17 bases between. This CDR3 has 15 residues. Libraries were prepared by immunoSEQ multiplex PCR; TCRdb keeps only in-frame clonotypes and omits some of them. The data show 60,000 to 65,000 clones, around 83% seen once. The chain employs TRBV23-1 and TRBJ1-1, with D maybe TRBD1 (6 bases). TRBV23-1 is sorted into the ORF group, with uncertain function. The receptor was derived from an adult with an advanced solid tumor such as melanoma, head and neck, liver or kidney cancer. Sequences were derived from CD4+ or CD8+ T cells sorted from blood, sampled in a trial of the OX40 agonist ivuxolimab. CDR3 amino acids: CASSQRGEWDGEAFF. The DNA of the CDR3 is TGCGCCAGCAGTCAAAGGGGGGAATGGGACGGTGAAGCTTTCTTT.